Below are 5 T cell receptor beta chains sequenced from a single sample in a study of cytomegalovirus exposure and HLA in healthy donors. Clones were read by immunoSEQ multiplex PCR, and TCRdb kept only the in-frame ones, dropping some. Of 150,000 to 180,000 clones in the sample, about 88% were seen once. The material sequenced was PBMCs. The receptors stem from a young man in good health and CMV-seropositive.

This sequence joins TRBV11-2 and TRBJ2-7; 16 bases are a match to TRBD2. Germline V CDR1 and CDR2: SGHAT, FQNNGV. This CDR3 region has 16 residues. V lost 3 bases and J lost 3; bases outside the gene matches: 2. CDR3 sequence: CASSLGLAGGYYEQYF. DNA for the CDR3: TGTGCCAGCAGCTTGGGACTAGCGGGAGGGTACTACGAGCAGTACTTC.

The chain recombines TRBV29-1 with TRBJ2-5; 12 nucleotides agree with TRBD2. Per germline, CDR1 SQVTM and CDR2 ANQGSEA. The CDR3 covers 18 residues. After removal of 0 bases from V and 5 bases from J, the junction contained 13 bases not matched to a gene. The CDR3: CSVEDRLAGGPLIETQYF. CDR3 DNA sequence: TGCAGCGTTGAAGACCGGCTAGCGGGAGGGCCTCTCATCGAGACCCAGTACTTC. The variable domain in full, with the rest retrieved from reference TRBV29-1 and TRBJ2-5, is SAVISQKPSRDICQRGTSLTIQCQVDSQVTMMFWYRQQPGQSLTLIATANQGSEATYESGFVIDKFPISRPNLTFSTLTVSNMSPEDSSIYLCSVEDRLAGGPLIETQYFGPGTRLLVL.

The chain employs TRBV19 and TRBJ2-3, with 10 bases matching TRBD1. This CDR3 is built from 15 residues. Germline CDR1 reads LNHDA; CDR2 reads SQIVND (reference sequence). V was pared by 5 bases and J by 5 bases, with 7 bases of the junction left unmatched. CDR3 region: CASSSPRDRGDTQYF. CDR3 in DNA: TGTGCCAGTAGTTCCCCCCGGGACAGGGGAGATACGCAGTATTTT.

In this sample, this clone turned up once. The rearrangement joins TRBV11-1 to TRBJ2-1, with D perhaps matching TRBD1 (6 bases). Germline lookup yields CDR1 SGHAT and CDR2 FQDESV (reference sequence). The germline V and J ends were trimmed by 2 bases and 13 bases, with 9 bases remaining between them. This CDR3 comprises 11 residues. In nucleotides, the CDR3 is TGTGCCAGCAGCTTACTGGACAGACAGTTCTTC. Its translation is CASSLLDRQFF.

This rearrangement joins TRBV14 to TRBJ2-6, with D unclear. Germline CDR1 is SGHDN and CDR2 is FVKESK. Trimming took off 0 bases at V and 0 bases at J, with 6 bases between the two ends. The length of the CDR3 is 16 residues. CDR3 nucleotides: TGTGCCAGCAGCCAAGAGAGGAGCTCTGGGGCCAACGTCCTGACTTTC. Amino acid sequence: CASSQERSSGANVLTF.